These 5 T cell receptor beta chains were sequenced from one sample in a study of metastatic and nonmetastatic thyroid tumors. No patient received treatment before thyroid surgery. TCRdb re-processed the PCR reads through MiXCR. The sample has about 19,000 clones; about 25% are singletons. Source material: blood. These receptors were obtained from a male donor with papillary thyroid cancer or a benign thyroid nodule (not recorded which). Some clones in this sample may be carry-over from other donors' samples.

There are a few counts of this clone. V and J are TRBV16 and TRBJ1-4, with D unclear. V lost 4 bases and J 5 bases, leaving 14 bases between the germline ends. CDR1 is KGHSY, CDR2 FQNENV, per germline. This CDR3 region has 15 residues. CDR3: CASSRGQTVNEKLFF. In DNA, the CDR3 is TGTGCCAGCAGCCGAGGGCAAACGGTCAATGAAAAACTGTTTTTT.

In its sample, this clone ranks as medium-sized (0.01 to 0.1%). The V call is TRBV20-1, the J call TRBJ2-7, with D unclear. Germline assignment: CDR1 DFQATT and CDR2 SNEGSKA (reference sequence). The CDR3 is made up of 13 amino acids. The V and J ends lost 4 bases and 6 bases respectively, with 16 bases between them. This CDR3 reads CSATAWSLGEQYF. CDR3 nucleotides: TGCAGTGCTACGGCTTGGAGTTTGGGCGAGCAGTACTTC.

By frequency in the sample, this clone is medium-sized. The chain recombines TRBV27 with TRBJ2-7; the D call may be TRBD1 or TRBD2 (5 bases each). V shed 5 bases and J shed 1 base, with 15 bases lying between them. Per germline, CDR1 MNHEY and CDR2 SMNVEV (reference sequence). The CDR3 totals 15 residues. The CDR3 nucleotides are TGTGCCAGCAGTGGTGTGGGGGACGGGTCCTACGAGCAGTACTTC. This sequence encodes CASSGVGDGSYEQYF.

The CDR3 spells CASSLDGGTGGGSYNEQFF. Here the CDR3 DNA reads TGCGCCAGCAGCTTGGATGGCGGGACAGGGGGGGGCTCCTACAATGAGCAGTTCTTC. This chain joins TRBV5-1 and TRBJ2-1; 11 nucleotides agree with TRBD1. The CDR3 covers 19 residues. V gave up 0 bases and J gave up 0 bases; unmatched junction bases: 8. Germline lookup yields CDR1 SGHRS and CDR2 YFSETQ.

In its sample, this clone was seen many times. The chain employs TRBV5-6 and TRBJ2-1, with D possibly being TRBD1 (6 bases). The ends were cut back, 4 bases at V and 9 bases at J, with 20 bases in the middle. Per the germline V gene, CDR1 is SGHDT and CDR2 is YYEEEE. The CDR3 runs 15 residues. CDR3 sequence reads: CASSPLVQGTSEQFF. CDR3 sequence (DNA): TGTGCCAGCAGCCCCCTGGTACAGGGAACTAGTGAGCAGTTCTTC. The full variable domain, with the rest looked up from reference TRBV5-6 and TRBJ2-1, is DAGVTQSPTHLIKTRGQQVTLRCSPKSGHDTVSWYQQALGQGPQFIFQYYEEEERQRGNFPDRFSGHQFPNYSSELNVNALLLGDSALYLCASSPLVQGTSEQFFGPGTRLTVL.